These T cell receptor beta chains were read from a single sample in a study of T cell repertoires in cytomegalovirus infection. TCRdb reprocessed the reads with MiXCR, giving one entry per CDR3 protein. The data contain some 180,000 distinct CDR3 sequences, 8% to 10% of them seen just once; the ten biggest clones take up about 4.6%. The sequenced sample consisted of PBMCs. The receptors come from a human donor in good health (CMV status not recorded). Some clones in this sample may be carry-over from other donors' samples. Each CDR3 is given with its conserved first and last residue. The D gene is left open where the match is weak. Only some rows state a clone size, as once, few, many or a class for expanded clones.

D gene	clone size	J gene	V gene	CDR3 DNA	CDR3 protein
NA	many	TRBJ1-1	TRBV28	TGTGCCAGCAGTTTAGCCCGCAATTTGAACACTGAAGCTTTCTTT	CASSLARNLNTEAFF
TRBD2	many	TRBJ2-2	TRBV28	TGTGCCAGCAGTTTAAGGTCGGGGGGACCAAACACCGGGGAGCTGTTTTTT	CASSLRSGGPNTGELFF
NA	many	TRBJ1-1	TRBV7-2	TGTGCCAGCAGCTCCCCGGGAGGGGGAGCTTTCTTT	CASSSPGGGAFF
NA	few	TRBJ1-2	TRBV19	TGTGCCAGTAGTTTGGAGGTTTTTTATGGCTACACCTTC	CASSLEVFYGYTF
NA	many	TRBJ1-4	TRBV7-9	TGTGCCAGCAGCGCCCTGACCCACGCCACAGTTCGGGAAAAACTGTTTTTT	CASSALTHATVREKLFF
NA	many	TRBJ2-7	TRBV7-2	TGTGCCAGCAACCTAGGGGGAGGGCTCCACGAGCAGTACTTC	CASNLGGGLHEQYF
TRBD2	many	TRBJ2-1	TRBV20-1	TGCAGTGCTAGTAGGACTAGCGGGAGAACCGAGCAGTTCTTC	CSASRTSGRTEQFF
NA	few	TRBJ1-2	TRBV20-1	TGCAGTGCTAGGGGGGACGCAAACATTGGCTACACCTTC	CSARGDANIGYTF
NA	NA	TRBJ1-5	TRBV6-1	TGTGCCAGTCCCCGCCGGAGGAATAGCAATCAGCCCCAGCATTTT	CASPRRRNSNQPQHF
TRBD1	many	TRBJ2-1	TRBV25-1	TGTGCCAGCAGTGAATCTCGCGGGACAGGGGGTATCGATGAGCAGTTCTTC	CASSESRGTGGIDEQFF
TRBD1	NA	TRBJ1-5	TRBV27	TGTGCCAGCAGTCCATACAGGGGCAGCAATCAGCCCCAGCATTTT	CASSPYRGSNQPQHF
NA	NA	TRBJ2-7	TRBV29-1	TGCAGCGTTGAGACTGGACAGCCCCACGAGCAGTACTTC	CSVETGQPHEQYF
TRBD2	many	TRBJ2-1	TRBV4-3	TGCGCCAGCAGCCAAGATATAACGGGGGGGCACTATGAGCAGTTCTTC	CASSQDITGGHYEQFF
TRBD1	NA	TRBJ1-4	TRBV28	TGTGCCAGCAGTTCGGTCCGGGACAGGGGGCATGAAAAACTGTTTTTT	CASSSVRDRGHEKLFF
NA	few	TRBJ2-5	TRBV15	TGTGCCACCAGCACCGCCGGACCTAGCCAAGAGACCCAGTACTTC	CATSTAGPSQETQYF
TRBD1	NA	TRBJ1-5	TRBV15	TGTGCCACCAGCAGAACCGACAGGGGTCAGCCCCAGCATTTT	CATSRTDRGQPQHF
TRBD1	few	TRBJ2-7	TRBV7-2	TGTGCCAGCAGCCCACAGGGGATAGGTCACGAGCAGTACTTC	CASSPQGIGHEQYF
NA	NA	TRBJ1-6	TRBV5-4	TGTGCCAGCAGCTTGGTCGGACAGTTTAATTCACCCCTCCACTTT	CASSLVGQFNSPLHF
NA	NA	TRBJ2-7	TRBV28	TGTGCCAGCAGTTTCGATCTGGTCTACCAGGGGACCTACGAGCAGTACTTC	CASSFDLVYQGTYEQYF
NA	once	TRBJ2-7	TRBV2	TGTGCCAGCAGGCCCGGACGTTACGAGCAGTACTTC	CASRPGRYEQYF
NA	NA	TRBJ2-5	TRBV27	TGTGCCAGCAGTTTTTCCAGGACACAAGAGACCCAGTACTTC	CASSFSRTQETQYF
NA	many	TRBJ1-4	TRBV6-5	TGTGCCAGCAGTTACGGCGGGAGGGATTTTGAAAAACTGTTTTTT	CASSYGGRDFEKLFF
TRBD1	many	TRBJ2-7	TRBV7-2	TGTGCCAGCAGCCAGACAGGGTCGGCCTACGAGCAGTACTTC	CASSQTGSAYEQYF
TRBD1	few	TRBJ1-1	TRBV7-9	TGTGCCAGCAGCCGGGACAGTCCCGCTCCGCCTGAAGCTTTCTTT	CASSRDSPAPPEAFF
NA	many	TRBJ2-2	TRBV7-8	TGTGCCAGCAGCTTCGTTACGACGGGGTCCGGGGAGCTGTTTTTT	CASSFVTTGSGELFF
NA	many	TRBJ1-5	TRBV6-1	TGTGCCAGCGGTCCAGGGGCGGCGTATAGCAATCAGCCCCAGCATTTT	CASGPGAAYSNQPQHF
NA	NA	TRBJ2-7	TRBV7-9	TGTGCCAGCAGCTATCCCCAGGGTGCCTACCAGCAGTACTTC	CASSYPQGAYQQYF
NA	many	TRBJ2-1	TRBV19	TGTGCCAGTAGCTTCGGACTTTCCTATTCCTACAATGAGCAGTTCTTC	CASSFGLSYSYNEQFF
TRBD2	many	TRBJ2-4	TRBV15	TGTGCCACCAGTTCTAGCGGGAGGGCCAAAAACATTCAGTACTTC	CATSSSGRAKNIQYF
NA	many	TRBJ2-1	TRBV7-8	TGTGCCAGCAGCCCCCGAGGGGACAGCGGGAGTGTCAACAATGAGCAGTTCTTC	CASSPRGDSGSVNNEQFF
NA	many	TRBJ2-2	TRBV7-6	TGTGCCAGCAGCGAAAACCCGGGACTCCAATATAGGGGGGAGCTGTTTTTT	CASSENPGLQYRGELFF
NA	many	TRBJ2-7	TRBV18	TGTGCCAGCTCACCGTCATCAGACCCCCGGCCCTACGAGCAGTACTTC	CASSPSSDPRPYEQYF
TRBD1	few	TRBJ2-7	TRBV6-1	TGTGCCAGCAGTCATGGGACAGGGCCCTACGAGCAGTACTTC	CASSHGTGPYEQYF
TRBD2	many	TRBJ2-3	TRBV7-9	TGTGCCAGCAGCACGGGGACTAGCGGGATGGGGATCCCAGATACGCAGTATTTT	CASSTGTSGMGIPDTQYF
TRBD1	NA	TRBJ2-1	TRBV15	TGTGCCACCAGCTTGGACAGGAGCTCCTACAATGAGCAGTTCTTC	CATSLDRSSYNEQFF
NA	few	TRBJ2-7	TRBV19	TGTGCCAGTAACCCCGGGACACCGAGCTCCTACGAGCAGTACTTC	CASNPGTPSSYEQYF
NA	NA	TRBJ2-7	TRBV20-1	TGCAGTGCTAGAGCTACAGGTTCGACCTACGAGCAGTACTTC	CSARATGSTYEQYF